Listed below are T cell receptor beta chains from one sample, sequenced in a study of cytomegalovirus exposure and HLA in healthy donors. Measured with immunoSEQ multiplex PCR; TCRdb has only the in-frame clones, and not every one. The sample carries tens of thousands of clones, 65% to 75% recorded once. The specimen sequenced was PBMCs. Source of these receptors: a man aged 25-45 years in good health and CMV-seropositive. Both conserved end residues are part of each CDR3. A D gene is named only where the DNA matches it firmly. Size values are once, few and many counts, or a class for expanded clones, and some rows have none.

cdr3_nt cdr3_aa d_call cdr3_length clone_size j_call v_call
TGTGCCAGCAGCTTAGAGTTTGGGCCGCCTAATGAAAAACTGTTTTTT CASSLEFGPPNEKLFF NA 16 NA TRBJ1-4 TRBV7-2
TGCAGCGTTGATGGACAGGGCCCCTACGAGCAGTACTTC CSVDGQGPYEQYF TRBD1 13 NA TRBJ2-7 TRBV29-1
TGTGCCAGCAGCAAAACACAGGGGGCGATTTCGTTGGAGACCCAGTACTTC CASSKTQGAISLETQYF TRBD1 17 NA TRBJ2-5 TRBV2
TGTGCCATCAGTGATAGCGGGGGGGCGAGAGATACGCAGTATTTT CAISDSGGARDTQYF TRBD2 15 NA TRBJ2-3 TRBV10-3
TGTGCCAGCAGCCCGACAGGTAAAGGGGACACTGAAGCTTTCTTT CASSPTGKGDTEAFF NA 15 few TRBJ1-1 TRBV5-4
TGTGCCAGCAGCTTAAGGACAGGGGACACTGAAGCTTTCTTT CASSLRTGDTEAFF TRBD1 14 NA TRBJ1-1 TRBV7-9
TGTGCCAGCAGCGTTCGTCCAACTAATGAAAAACTGTTTTTT CASSVRPTNEKLFF NA 14 NA TRBJ1-4 TRBV9
TGCGCCAGCAGCGGCCTTGACAGGGGTTCACCCCTCCACTTT CASSGLDRGSPLHF TRBD1 14 NA TRBJ1-6 TRBV4-3
TGCAGCGTTGTGGGAGCAACTAATGAAAAACTGTTTTTT CSVVGATNEKLFF NA 13 NA TRBJ1-4 TRBV29-1
TGCAGTGCTAGAGACTCACGGGGCTACACCTTC CSARDSRGYTF NA 11 NA TRBJ1-2 TRBV20-1